A selection of T cell receptor beta chains follows, all from one sample in a study of cytomegalovirus exposure and HLA in healthy donors. The assay was immunoSEQ multiplex PCR, and TCRdb's table has in-frame clones only and misses some. The sample lists 100,000 to 150,000 clones, 65% to 80% occurring once. The sample consisted of PBMCs. The receptor set was obtained from a woman between 35 and 50 years old in good health and CMV-seropositive. Each CDR3 is given with its conserved first and last residue. The order of the fields is V gene, D gene, clone size, J gene, CDR3 DNA, CDR3 protein. D genes are given only for firm matches. Rows may omit the clone size; those that give it use once, few, many or a size class.

v_call: TRBV5-6
d_call: NA
clone_size: NA
j_call: TRBJ1-5
cdr3_nt: TGTGCCAGCAGCTCGGACAATAGCAATCAGCCCCAGCATTTT
cdr3_aa: CASSSDNSNQPQHF

v_call: TRBV27
d_call: NA
clone_size: NA
j_call: TRBJ1-1
cdr3_nt: TGTGCCAGCAGTTCCCCGGTTGGGAGAACTGAAGCTTTCTTT
cdr3_aa: CASSSPVGRTEAFF

v_call: TRBV5-1
d_call: NA
clone_size: NA
j_call: TRBJ2-7
cdr3_nt: TGCGCCAGCAAATTCCTAGGGGGACCCGAGCAGTACTTC
cdr3_aa: CASKFLGGPEQYF

v_call: TRBV11-1
d_call: NA
clone_size: NA
j_call: TRBJ1-1
cdr3_nt: TGTGCCAGCAGCGGACAGCAGGGACCCACTGAAGCTTTCTTT
cdr3_aa: CASSGQQGPTEAFF

v_call: TRBV5-4
d_call: TRBD2
clone_size: NA
j_call: TRBJ2-2
cdr3_nt: TGTGCCAGCAGCTTGGCCGGGAGGGGGACCGGGGAGCTGTTTTTT
cdr3_aa: CASSLAGRGTGELFF

v_call: TRBV18
d_call: TRBD2
clone_size: NA
j_call: TRBJ2-5
cdr3_nt: TGTGCCAGCTCACCCGGAGGCGGGAGGGCCATTCGAGAGACCCAGTACTTC
cdr3_aa: CASSPGGGRAIRETQYF

v_call: TRBV6-5
d_call: TRBD1
clone_size: NA
j_call: TRBJ2-5
cdr3_nt: TGTGCCACCGCGCCGGACAGGCAAGAGACCCAGTACTTC
cdr3_aa: CATAPDRQETQYF

v_call: TRBV18
d_call: NA
clone_size: NA
j_call: TRBJ2-1
cdr3_nt: TGTGCCAGCGCAATATCAGGTAACAATGAGCAGTTCTTC
cdr3_aa: CASAISGNNEQFF

v_call: TRBV18
d_call: TRBD1
clone_size: NA
j_call: TRBJ2-3
cdr3_nt: TGTGCCAGCTCACTACAGGGGCCACAGTTAGCAGGAGATACGCAGTATTTT
cdr3_aa: CASSLQGPQLAGDTQYF

v_call: TRBV4-3
d_call: NA
clone_size: NA
j_call: TRBJ2-3
cdr3_nt: TGCGCCAGCAGCCAAGACCGCGGGATCGGCACAGATACGCAGTATTTT
cdr3_aa: CASSQDRGIGTDTQYF

v_call: TRBV4-3
d_call: TRBD1
clone_size: NA
j_call: TRBJ1-2
cdr3_nt: TGCGCCAGCAGCCAGACCGGGACAGGGAACTATGGCTACACCTTC
cdr3_aa: CASSQTGTGNYGYTF

v_call: TRBV6-1
d_call: NA
clone_size: NA
j_call: TRBJ2-7
cdr3_nt: TGTGCCAGCAGTGTCACGGGGAACGAGCAGTACTTC
cdr3_aa: CASSVTGNEQYF

v_call: TRBV7-9
d_call: NA
clone_size: NA
j_call: TRBJ1-5
cdr3_nt: TGTGCCAGCAGCTTATCCGGGAATAGCAATCAGCCCCAGCATTTT
cdr3_aa: CASSLSGNSNQPQHF

v_call: TRBV7-2
d_call: TRBD2
clone_size: few
j_call: TRBJ2-2
cdr3_nt: TGTGCCAGCAGCTTAGGACTAGCGGGAACCGGGGAGCTGTTTTTT
cdr3_aa: CASSLGLAGTGELFF

v_call: TRBV29-1
d_call: NA
clone_size: NA
j_call: TRBJ2-4
cdr3_nt: TGCAGCGTTGGGCTTTACCACAAAAACATTCAGTACTTC
cdr3_aa: CSVGLYHKNIQYF

v_call: TRBV10-3
d_call: TRBD2
clone_size: NA
j_call: TRBJ2-1
cdr3_nt: TGTGCCATCACCAGCCGGACTAGCGGGGGGGCGGGTGAGCAGTTCTTC
cdr3_aa: CAITSRTSGGAGEQFF

v_call: TRBV2
d_call: NA
clone_size: NA
j_call: TRBJ2-2
cdr3_nt: TGTGCCAGCAGTGAGGGCAGGATTTGGGTCCCCACCGGGGAGCTGTTTTTT
cdr3_aa: CASSEGRIWVPTGELFF

v_call: TRBV5-4
d_call: NA
clone_size: NA
j_call: TRBJ1-1
cdr3_nt: TGTGCCAGCAGCTTGGACCAGGGAACCGTCGAAGCTTTCTTT
cdr3_aa: CASSLDQGTVEAFF

v_call: TRBV5-1
d_call: NA
clone_size: NA
j_call: TRBJ1-6
cdr3_nt: TGCGCCAGCAGCTTGGCGGAGGGAAGATCGAGTTCACCCCTCCACTTT
cdr3_aa: CASSLAEGRSSSPLHF

v_call: TRBV4-2
d_call: NA
clone_size: NA
j_call: TRBJ2-7
cdr3_nt: TGTGCCAGCAGCCAAAAGGAGGTGGGATCTTCCTACGAGCAGTACTTC
cdr3_aa: CASSQKEVGSSYEQYF

v_call: TRBV6-5
d_call: TRBD1
clone_size: NA
j_call: TRBJ2-3
cdr3_nt: TGTGCCAGCAGACGGGGACAGGGGGAAGTAGATACGCAGTATTTT
cdr3_aa: CASRRGQGEVDTQYF

v_call: TRBV5-6
d_call: NA
clone_size: NA
j_call: TRBJ1-2
cdr3_nt: TGTGCCAGCAGCTTGTTTCGGGGAGGGTCCTATGGCTACACCTTC
cdr3_aa: CASSLFRGGSYGYTF

v_call: TRBV29-1
d_call: NA
clone_size: NA
j_call: TRBJ1-3
cdr3_nt: TGCAGCGTTGTGGTAGGGAGCTCTGGAAACACCATATATTTT
cdr3_aa: CSVVVGSSGNTIYF

v_call: TRBV5-4
d_call: NA
clone_size: NA
j_call: TRBJ1-2
cdr3_nt: TGTGCCAGCAGCCCCACAGTGGTGGACTCCCTTGGAGGCTACACCTTC
cdr3_aa: CASSPTVVDSLGGYTF

v_call: TRBV19
d_call: TRBD1
clone_size: NA
j_call: TRBJ1-5
cdr3_nt: TGTGCCAGTAGTCTCGGCAGGGGGCAGGGTCAGCCCCAGCATTTT
cdr3_aa: CASSLGRGQGQPQHF

v_call: TRBV23-1
d_call: NA
clone_size: few
j_call: TRBJ2-1
cdr3_nt: TGCGCCAGCACCCATCTATCGCGGTTGGCTCCCCCCTCTTACAATGAGCAGTTCTTC
cdr3_aa: CASTHLSRLAPPSYNEQFF

v_call: TRBV6-4
d_call: NA
clone_size: once
j_call: TRBJ1-1
cdr3_nt: TGTGCCAGCAGTTTCGACAGGAACACTGAAGCTTTCTTT
cdr3_aa: CASSFDRNTEAFF

v_call: TRBV11-2
d_call: TRBD2
clone_size: NA
j_call: TRBJ2-1
cdr3_nt: TGTGCCAGCAGCCCAGGGACTATTGAGCAGTTCTTC
cdr3_aa: CASSPGTIEQFF

v_call: TRBV7-8
d_call: NA
clone_size: NA
j_call: TRBJ1-1
cdr3_nt: TGTGCCAGCGGATTCAGGGGTACTGAAGCTTTCTTT
cdr3_aa: CASGFRGTEAFF

v_call: TRBV18
d_call: NA
clone_size: NA
j_call: TRBJ1-4
cdr3_nt: TGTGCCAGCTCCTCTACACAGGGAGGGTCGACTAATGAAAAACTGTTTTTT
cdr3_aa: CASSSTQGGSTNEKLFF

v_call: TRBV19
d_call: NA
clone_size: NA
j_call: TRBJ2-2
cdr3_nt: TGTGCCAGTAGTAACAGGGCCGGGGAGCTGTTTTTT
cdr3_aa: CASSNRAGELFF